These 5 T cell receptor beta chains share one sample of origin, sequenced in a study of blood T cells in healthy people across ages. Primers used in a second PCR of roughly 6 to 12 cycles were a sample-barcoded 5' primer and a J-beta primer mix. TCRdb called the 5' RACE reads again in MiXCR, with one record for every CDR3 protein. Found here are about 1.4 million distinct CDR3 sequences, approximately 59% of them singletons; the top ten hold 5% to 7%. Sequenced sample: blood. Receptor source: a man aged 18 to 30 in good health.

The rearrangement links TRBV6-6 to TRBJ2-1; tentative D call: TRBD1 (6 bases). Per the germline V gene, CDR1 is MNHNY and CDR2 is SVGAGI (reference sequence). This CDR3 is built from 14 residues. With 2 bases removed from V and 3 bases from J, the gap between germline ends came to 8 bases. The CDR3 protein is CASSYGQRYNEQFF. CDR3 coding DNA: TGTGCCAGCAGTTACGGACAGCGCTACAATGAGCAGTTCTTC.

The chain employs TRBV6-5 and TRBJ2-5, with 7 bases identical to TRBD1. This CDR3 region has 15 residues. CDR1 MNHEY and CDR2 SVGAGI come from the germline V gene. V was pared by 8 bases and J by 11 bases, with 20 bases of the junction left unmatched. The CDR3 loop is CASCMGDSEGHEQYF. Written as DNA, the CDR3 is TGTGCCAGCTGCATGGGGGACAGCGAAGGACATGAGCAGTACTTC.

The CDR3, as DNA: TGTGCCAGCTCCTACCCGCGGGACACCGGATACGAGCAGTACTTC. Translating it yields CASSYPRDTGYEQYF. The V gene is TRBV6-6, the J gene TRBJ2-7; D might be TRBD1 or TRBD2, each matching 6 bases. The germline gives CDR1 MNHNY, CDR2 SVGAGI (reference sequence). The CDR3 extends over 15 amino acids. Deletions cut 8 bases from V and 4 bases from J, with 21 bases between.

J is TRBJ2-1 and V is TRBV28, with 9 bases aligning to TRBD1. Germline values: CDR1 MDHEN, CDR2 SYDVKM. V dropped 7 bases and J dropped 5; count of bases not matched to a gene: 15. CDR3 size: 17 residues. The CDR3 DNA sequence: TGTGCCAGCACTGCAACCGCCGGGACAGGGTACAACAATGAGCAGTTCTTC. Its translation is CASTATAGTGYNNEQFF.

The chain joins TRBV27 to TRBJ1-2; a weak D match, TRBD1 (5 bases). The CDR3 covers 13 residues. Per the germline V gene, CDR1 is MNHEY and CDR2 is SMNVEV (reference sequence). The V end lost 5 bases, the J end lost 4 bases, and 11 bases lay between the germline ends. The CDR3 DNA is TGTGCCAGCAGTCAAGAGCAGGGCTATGGCTACACCTTC. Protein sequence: CASSQEQGYGYTF.